Following are 32 T cell receptor beta chains from one sample sequenced in a study of blood T cell repertoires in COVID-19. Some clones are missing from TCRdb's copy, which holds only in-frame ones; the method was immunoSEQ multiplex PCR. The sample records about 210,000 clones, roughly four fifths being singletons. Sample: peripheral blood. These receptors came from a middle-aged woman with acute or convalescent COVID-19.

Of note for this clone: This same CDR3 is encoded by further DNA sequences in the sample. The genes are TRBV4-3 and TRBJ1-2; TRBD1 agrees at 9 bases. The CDR3 consists of 15 residues. Germline V gives CDR1 LGHNA, CDR2 YSLEER. The ends lost 3 bases at V and 4 bases at J; junction bases unmatched: 6. The CDR3 DNA is TGCGCCAGCAGCCATCTAACAGGGGGCGGCTATGGCTACACCTTC. Translating gives CASSHLTGGGYGYTF.

The chain has TRBV19 and TRBJ2-7; 7 bases align to TRBD2. After removal of 9 bases from V and 1 base from J, the junction contained 27 bases not matched to a gene. Looked up from germline, CDR1 is LNHDA and CDR2 is SQIVND (reference sequence). CDR3 size: 20 residues. CDR3 coding DNA: TGTGCCAGAAGTGTCAGAGGACTAGTTCTTACTCCTCGGCGTTCCTACGAGCAGTACTTC. Encoded protein: CARSVRGLVLTPRRSYEQYF.

The genes are TRBV9 and TRBJ2-1, with 9 bases that match TRBD1. Trimming took 3 bases from V and 8 from J; bases not matched to a gene: 21. CDR3 length: 19 amino acids. Germline CDR1 SGDLS, CDR2 YYNGEE. CDR3 in amino acids: CASSATNRDRANTLHEQFF. In DNA form, the CDR3 reads TGTGCCAGCAGCGCAACAAACCGGGACAGGGCGAATACTCTGCATGAGCAGTTCTTC.

V usage is TRBV27 and J usage is TRBJ2-7; perhaps TRBD1 as D (5 bases). Trimming stripped 2 bases from V and 3 bases from J, with 11 bases between. Germline assignment: CDR1 MNHEY and CDR2 SMNVEV (reference sequence). There are 14 residues in the CDR3. CDR3 in DNA: TGTGCCAGCAGTTTAGTGGCCAGGGACTACGAGCAGTACTTC. This translates into CASSLVARDYEQYF.

The gene calls are TRBV5-1 and TRBJ2-7; 9 nucleotides line up with TRBD2. With V trimmed by 2 bases and J by 5 bases, 5 bases remained unmatched. This CDR3 is built from 14 residues. In germline, CDR1 is SGHRS, CDR2 YFSETQ. The CDR3, as DNA: TGCGCCAGCAGCTTAGCGGGAGGTCTGGACGAGCAGTACTTC. This sequence encodes CASSLAGGLDEQYF. The full variable domain, completed using reference TRBV5-1 and TRBJ2-7, is KAGVTQTPRYLIKTRGQQVTLSCSPISGHRSVSWYQQTPGQGLQFLFEYFSETQRNKGNFPGRFSGRQFSNSRSEMNVSTLELGDSALYLCASSLAGGLDEQYFGPGTRLTVT.

The chain joins TRBV27 to TRBJ1-2; 7 bases match TRBD1. Per germline, CDR1 MNHEY and CDR2 SMNVEV (reference sequence). The CDR3 runs 16 residues. The trim removed 5 bases at V and 4 bases at J, leaving 13 bases unmatched. The CDR3 sequence: CASSRANPTGRYGYTF. As DNA, the CDR3 is TGTGCCAGCAGTCGGGCCAACCCGACAGGGCGCTATGGCTACACCTTC.

This clone has only a few counts. V gene TRBV7-2 combines with J gene TRBJ1-4, with D possibly matching TRBD1 (5 bases). Trimming shortened V by 5 bases and J by 2 bases, and 12 bases separated the two germline ends. The germline V gene has CDR1 SGHTA and CDR2 FQGNSA. The CDR3 length is 15 residues. The CDR3 spells CASSQQTATNEKLFF. For the CDR3, the DNA is TGTGCCAGCAGCCAACAGACAGCCACTAATGAAAAACTGTTTTTT.

This clone was seen just once. This chain joins TRBV27 and TRBJ2-2, with 10 positions matching TRBD1. Germline V gene sequence: CDR1 MNHEY, CDR2 SMNVEV (reference sequence). The CDR3 is 15 residues long. The V and J ends lost 8 bases and 5 bases, in that order; junction bases with no gene match: 8. Here the CDR3 reads CASRTTGGWTGELFF. The CDR3 coding sequence is TGTGCCAGCCGGACGACAGGGGGCTGGACCGGGGAGCTGTTTTTT.

The chain recombines TRBV19 with TRBJ1-1; TRBD1 aligns across 8 bases. The CDR3 is 13 residues long. Germline V CDR1 and CDR2: LNHDA, SQIVND (reference sequence). J was trimmed by 5 bases and V by 8 bases; bases with no gene match: 7. CDR3 sequence (DNA): TGTGCCAGTCCGGACAGGGCGGGGACTGAAGCTTTCTTT. This encodes CASPDRAGTEAFF.

In its sample, this clone was seen a few times. The rearrangement links TRBV6-5 to TRBJ1-6, with 7 bases fitting TRBD1. V was clipped by 6 bases and J by 9 bases; unmatched bases: 11. Germline V gene lookup returns CDR1 MNHEY and CDR2 SVGAGI. There are 15 residues in the CDR3. CDR3 region: CASRVTGTLSSPLHF. CDR3 nucleotide sequence: TGTGCCAGCAGGGTGACAGGGACTCTTAGTTCACCCCTCCACTTT.

The chain carries TRBV6-5 and TRBJ1-2; D is unclear. The V gene lost 0 bases and the J gene lost 3 bases, with 14 bases spanning the gap. Germline V gives CDR1 MNHEY, CDR2 SVGAGI. This CDR3 spans 16 amino acids. The DNA of the CDR3 is TGTGCCAGCAGTTACTCGAACCTTGAGGGCGACTATGGCTACACCTTC. Translating it yields CASSYSNLEGDYGYTF.

The chain uses TRBV7-2 and TRBJ1-1, with a possible D match to TRBD1 (6 bases). The CDR3 covers 14 residues. Looked up from germline, CDR1 is SGHTA and CDR2 is FQGNSA. Trimming cost V 8 bases and J 11 bases, with 24 bases left between them. The CDR3 DNA reads as TGTGCCAGCGCCGCTCAGGGGAGGGCAGAAAACGCTTTCTTT. Its translation: CASAAQGRAENAFF.

The chain carries TRBV5-1 and TRBJ1-4; 7 positions agree with TRBD1. With 0 bases clipped from V and 8 bases from J, the junction kept 4 bases outside the gene matches. Germline-derived CDR1 and CDR2 are SGHRS and YFSETQ. The CDR3 has 14 residues. CDR3 amino acids: CASSLERGHEKLFF. For the CDR3, the DNA is TGCGCCAGCAGCTTGGAGAGGGGGCACGAAAAACTGTTTTTT.

The chain uses TRBV10-3 and TRBJ2-1; D is undetermined. Trimming stripped 3 bases from V and 12 bases from J, with 12 bases between. Germline loops: CDR1 ENHRY, CDR2 SYGVKD. The CDR3 contains 12 residues. CDR3 DNA sequence: TGTGCCATCAGTGAAACGGGTCTTTTGCAGTTCTTC. It translates to CAISETGLLQFF.

This chain connects TRBV11-2 to TRBJ2-7, with D perhaps matching TRBD2 (5 bases). CDR3 length: 16 residues. Germline V gene sequence: CDR1 SGHAT, CDR2 FQNNGV. V lost 0 bases and J lost 5, with 17 bases in between. Written as DNA, the CDR3 is TGTGCCAGCAGCTTAGATGGACGGGGTACTAATCACGAGCAGTACTTC. Its translation: CASSLDGRGTNHEQYF.

V and J are TRBV15 and TRBJ2-5; 9 bases map to TRBD2. The germline V gene has CDR1 LNHNV and CDR2 YYDKDF (reference sequence). The CDR3 spans 15 residues. V trimming: 3 bases; J trimming: 5 bases; junction bases outside the gene matches: 7. The CDR3 DNA sequence: TGTGCCACCAGCAGTCCGGCGGGAGGGCCGGAGACCCAGTACTTC. This gives the protein CATSSPAGGPETQYF.

The CDR3 bases are TGTGCCAGCAGTTACCGAGCGGGAGGGCCTTATACGCAGTATTTT. It is translated as CASSYRAGGPYTQYF. The rearrangement joins TRBV6-2 or TRBV6-3 to TRBJ2-3; the match to TRBD2 covers 10 bases. With 2 bases clipped from V and 7 bases from J, the junction kept 6 bases outside the gene matches. This CDR3 contains 15 residues. From germline, CDR1 is MNHEY and CDR2 SVGEGT.

In DNA, the CDR3 is TGTGCCAGCAGTCGATCTGAGGGCTATGGCTACACCTTC. It yields the protein CASSRSEGYGYTF. The gene calls are TRBV6-6 and TRBJ1-2; no firm D call. The CDR3 runs to 13 residues. In germline, CDR1 is MNHNY, CDR2 SVGAGI (reference sequence). V lost 5 bases and J 4 bases, leaving 11 bases between the germline ends.

This clone appeared a few times. This rearrangement joins TRBV27 to TRBJ2-1; 9 bases align to TRBD2. Germline V gene lookup returns CDR1 MNHEY and CDR2 SMNVEV (reference sequence). The CDR3 contains 14 residues. Germline trimming cut 5 bases from V and 7 bases from J; bases unmatched to any gene: 6. CDR3 DNA sequence: TGTGCCAGCAGTGCGGGAGGGCCGGAGAATGAGCAGTTCTTC. Encoded protein: CASSAGGPENEQFF.

This clone was observed once. The chain recombines TRBV2 with TRBJ1-1; 7 nucleotides line up with TRBD1. This CDR3 is built from 15 residues. Germline CDR1 SNHLY, CDR2 FYNNEI. J lost 1 base, V lost 8 bases, and 10 bases had no gene match. The CDR3 DNA follows: TGTGCCAGCCCCACAGGGGAGAAGAGGAACACTGAAGCTTTCTTT. This encodes CASPTGEKRNTEAFF.

The V call is TRBV7-2, the J call TRBJ1-4; D unresolved. Trimming took 0 bases from V and 8 from J, leaving 7 bases between them. CDR3 length: 13 amino acids. CDR1 is SGHTA, CDR2 FQGNSA, per germline. The chain's CDR3 is CASSLAGGEKLFF. CDR3 bases: TGTGCCAGCAGCTTAGCAGGCGGGGAAAAACTGTTTTTT.

CDR3: CASSSDGGYSKLFF. Here the CDR3 DNA reads TGTGCCAGCAGCTCGGACGGAGGGTACTCGAAACTGTTTTTT. V gene TRBV5-4 combines with J gene TRBJ1-4, with no clear D. The CDR3 spans 14 residues. Per germline, CDR1 SGHNT and CDR2 YYREEE (reference sequence). V was cut by 3 bases and J by 11 bases, with 17 bases left in between.

Turning to this clone: The same CDR3 arises from other DNA sequences in this sample as well. The chain links TRBV19 to TRBJ1-4; 7 bases align to TRBD1. The CDR3 runs 16 residues. V was clipped by 3 bases and J by 0 bases; unmatched bases: 4. The germline V gene has CDR1 LNHDA and CDR2 SQIVND (reference sequence). This CDR3 is CASSIGQGATNEKLFF. Written as DNA, the CDR3 is TGTGCCAGTAGTATCGGGCAGGGGGCAACTAATGAAAAACTGTTTTTT.

The gene calls are TRBV9 and TRBJ1-3, with 8 bases matching TRBD1. The CDR3 loop spans 15 amino acids. Unmatched junction bases numbered 9, after V lost 2 bases and J lost 8 bases. The germline V gene encodes CDR1 SGDLS and CDR2 YYNGEE. CDR3 residues: CASSVRTGKGDTIYF. DNA for the CDR3: TGTGCCAGCAGCGTCCGGACAGGGAAAGGAGACACCATATATTTT.

CDR3: CASSPTGLNTEAFF. The CDR3 region has the DNA TGTGCCAGCAGCCCTACAGGGTTGAACACTGAAGCTTTCTTT. The V and J genes are TRBV6-6 and TRBJ1-1; TRBD1 might be the D (6 bases). The CDR3 sequence is 14 residues long. Germline V lookup: CDR1 MNHNY, CDR2 SVGAGI (reference sequence). The germline V and J ends were trimmed by 6 bases and 0 bases, with 11 bases remaining between them.

This clone has only a few counts. The chain combines TRBV6-7 with TRBJ1-6, with TRBD1 as a possible D gene (5 bases). TRBV6-7 is filed as an ORF, its function uncertain. The V gene lost 7 bases and the J gene lost 0 bases, with 25 bases spanning the gap. The CDR3 covers 20 residues. Written as DNA, the CDR3 is TGTGCCAGCATATTACACAGGCCGGTCGACACCTCCTCCTATAATTCACCCCTCCACTTT. Encoded protein: CASILHRPVDTSSYNSPLHF.

This clone appeared a single time. The CDR3 DNA reads as TGTGCCAGCAGCTTGACAGGGGGGGTTAGAGCGACTGAAGCTTTCTTT. It is translated as CASSLTGGVRATEAFF. V is TRBV7-2 and J is TRBJ1-1; TRBD1 matches at 9 bases. The CDR3 sequence is 16 residues long. J lost 5 bases, V lost 3 bases, and 10 bases had no gene match. CDR1 is SGHTA and CDR2 is FQGNSA in the germline V gene.

This clone occurred a few times. J is TRBJ2-2 and V is TRBV5-1, with 9 nucleotides matching TRBD2. J gave up 0 bases and V 0 bases, and 6 bases lay outside the gene matches. The CDR3 contains 18 residues. CDR1 SGHRS and CDR2 YFSETQ come from the germline V gene. CDR3 sequence: CASSLAAGGLTNTGELFF. The CDR3 DNA reads TGCGCCAGCAGCTTGGCCGCGGGGGGGCTCACGAACACCGGGGAGCTGTTTTTT.

The V call is TRBV5-1, the J call TRBJ2-6; D gene uncertain. Between the trimmed V and J ends, which lost 4 bases and 2 bases, there was a span of 19 bases. The germline V gene has CDR1 SGHRS and CDR2 YFSETQ. The CDR3 runs 18 residues. CDR3 amino acids: CASSIGRVRVTGANVLTF. The CDR3 DNA is TGCGCCAGCAGCATAGGCCGGGTACGGGTGACTGGGGCCAACGTCCTGACTTTC.

This clone was detected a few times. The chain has TRBV25-1 and TRBJ1-3; tentatively, D is TRBD1 (6 bases). Trimming removed 4 bases at V and 0 bases at J, with 7 bases between. The CDR3 runs to 14 residues. Germline CDR1 reads MGHDK; CDR2 reads SYGVNS. Written as DNA, the CDR3 is TGTGCCAGCAGTGTGGGGGCCTCTGGAAACACCATATATTTT. Protein sequence: CASSVGASGNTIYF.

The chain has TRBV15 and TRBJ1-2; 8 bases are a match to TRBD1. Trimming removed 1 base from V and 8 bases from J; junction bases left unmatched: 9. In germline, CDR1 is LNHNV, CDR2 YYDKDF (reference sequence). This CDR3 comprises 15 residues. CDR3 loop: CATSRGGQGAGGYTF. The CDR3 nucleotides are TGTGCCACCAGCAGAGGGGGGCAGGGGGCTGGCGGCTACACCTTC.

The chain has TRBV3-1 (or the pseudogene TRBV3-2) and TRBJ2-1; 9 nucleotides agree with TRBD1. Germline CDR1 reads LGHDT; CDR2 reads YNNKEL (reference sequence). This CDR3 has 16 residues. V shed 4 bases and J 8 bases; nucleotides not matched to a gene: 12. CDR3: CASSPNRDRAADEQFF. The CDR3 bases are TGTGCCAGCAGCCCGAACCGGGACAGGGCCGCCGATGAGCAGTTCTTC.